This entry concerns a single T cell receptor (beta chain). Preparation of the TCRbeta library involved a method that used unique molecular identifiers. MiXCR, applied by TCRdb to the PCR reads, yields one record per CDR3 protein. The table shows 150,000 to 250,000 distinct CDR3 sequences, with roughly 14% occurring only once. This sample was taken from a study of T-cell reconstitution after alpha-beta-depleted transplantation in children. Germline-derived CDR1 and CDR2 are DFQATT and SNEGSKA (reference sequence). The V end was cut by 0 bases, the J end by 8 bases, with 17 bases between. The CDR3 totals 14 residues.

This sequence was found in a human donor who donated a stem cell graft to a child with acute lymphoblastic leukemia. The chain couples TRBV20-1 to TRBJ2-7; D call uncertain. The source material was PBMCs from the stem cell graft donor, sampled from the stem cell graft. CDR3 loop: CSARDLRVPAQQYF. DNA of the CDR3: TGCAGTGCTAGAGATCTCCGGGTCCCCGCGCAGCAGTACTTC.